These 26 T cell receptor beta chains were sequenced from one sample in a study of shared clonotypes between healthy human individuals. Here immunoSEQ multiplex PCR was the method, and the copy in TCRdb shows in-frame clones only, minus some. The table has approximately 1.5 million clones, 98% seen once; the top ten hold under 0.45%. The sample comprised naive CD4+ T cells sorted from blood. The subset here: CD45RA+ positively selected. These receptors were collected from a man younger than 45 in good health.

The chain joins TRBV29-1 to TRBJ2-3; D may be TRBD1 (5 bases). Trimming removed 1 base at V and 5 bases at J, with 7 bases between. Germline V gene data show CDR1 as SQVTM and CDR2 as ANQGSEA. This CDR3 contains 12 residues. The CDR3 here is CSVEGGEDTQYF. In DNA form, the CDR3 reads TGCAGCGTTGAAGGGGGCGAAGATACGCAGTATTTT.

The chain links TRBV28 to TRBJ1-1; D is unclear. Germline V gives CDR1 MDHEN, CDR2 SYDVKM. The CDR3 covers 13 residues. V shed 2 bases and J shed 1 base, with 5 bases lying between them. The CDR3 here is CASSLVTNTEAFF. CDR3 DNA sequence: TGTGCCAGCAGTTTAGTCACGAACACTGAAGCTTTCTTT.

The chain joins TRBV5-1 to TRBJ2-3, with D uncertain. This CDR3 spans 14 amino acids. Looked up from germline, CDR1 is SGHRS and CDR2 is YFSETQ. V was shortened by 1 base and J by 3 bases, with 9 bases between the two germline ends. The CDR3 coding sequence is TGCGCCAGCAGCTTGTTGGGGAAAACAGATACGCAGTATTTT. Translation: CASSLLGKTDTQYF.

The CDR3 here is CASSIDPDPGGYTF. CDR3 nucleotide sequence: TGTGCCAGTAGTATAGACCCGGACCCGGGAGGCTACACCTTC. V usage is TRBV19 and J usage is TRBJ1-2, with no clear D. The CDR3 is 14 amino acids. Per germline, CDR1 LNHDA and CDR2 SQIVND (reference sequence). The germline V and J ends were trimmed by 0 bases and 8 bases, with 13 bases remaining between them. Drawing the rest from reference TRBV19 and TRBJ1-2, the complete variable domain is DGGITQSPKYLFRKEGQNVTLSCEQNLNHDAMYWYRQDPGQGLRLIYYSQIVNDFQKGDIAEGYSVSREKKESFPLTVTSAQKNPTAFYLCASSIDPDPGGYTFGSGTRLTVV.

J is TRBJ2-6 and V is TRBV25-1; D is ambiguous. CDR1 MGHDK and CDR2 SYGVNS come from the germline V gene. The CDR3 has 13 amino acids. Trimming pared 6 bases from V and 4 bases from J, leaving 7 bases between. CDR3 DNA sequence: TGTGCCAGCAGGGGTCAAGGGGCCAACGTCCTGACTTTC. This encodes CASRGQGANVLTF.

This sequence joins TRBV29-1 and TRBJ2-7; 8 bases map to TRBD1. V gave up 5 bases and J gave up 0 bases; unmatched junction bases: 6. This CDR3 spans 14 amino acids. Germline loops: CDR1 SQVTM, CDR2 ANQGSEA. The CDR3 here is CSVQGAGISYEQYF. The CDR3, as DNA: TGCAGCGTTCAGGGGGCAGGTATCTCCTACGAGCAGTACTTC.

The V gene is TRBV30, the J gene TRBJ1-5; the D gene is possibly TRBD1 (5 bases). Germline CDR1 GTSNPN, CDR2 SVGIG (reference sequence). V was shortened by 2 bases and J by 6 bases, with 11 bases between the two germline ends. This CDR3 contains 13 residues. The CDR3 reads CAWSSRVAQPQHF. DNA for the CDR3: TGTGCCTGGAGTTCCAGGGTTGCTCAGCCCCAGCATTTT.

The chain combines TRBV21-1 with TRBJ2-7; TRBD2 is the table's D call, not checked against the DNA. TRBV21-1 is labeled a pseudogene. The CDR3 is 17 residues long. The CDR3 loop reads CASSKAGGMREPYEQYF. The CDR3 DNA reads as TGTGCCAGCAGCAAAGCGGGGGGGATGAGGGAACCCTACGAGCAGTACTTC.

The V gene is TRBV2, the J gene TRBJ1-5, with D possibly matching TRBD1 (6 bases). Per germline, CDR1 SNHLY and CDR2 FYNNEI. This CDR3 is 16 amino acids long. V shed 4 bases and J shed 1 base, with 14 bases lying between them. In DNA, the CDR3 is TGTGCCAGCAGTGTCTCGGGTAGGGGGAGCAATCAGCCCCAGCATTTT. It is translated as CASSVSGRGSNQPQHF.

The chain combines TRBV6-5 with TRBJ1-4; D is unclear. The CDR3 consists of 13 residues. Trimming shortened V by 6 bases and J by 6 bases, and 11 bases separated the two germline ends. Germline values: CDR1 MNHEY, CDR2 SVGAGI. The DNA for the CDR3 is TGTGCCAGCAGGGCTTTAGGCTATGAAAAACTGTTTTTT. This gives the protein CASRALGYEKLFF.

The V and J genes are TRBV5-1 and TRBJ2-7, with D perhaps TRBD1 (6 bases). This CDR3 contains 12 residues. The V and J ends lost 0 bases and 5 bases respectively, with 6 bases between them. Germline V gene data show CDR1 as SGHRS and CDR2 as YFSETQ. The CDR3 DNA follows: TGCGCCAGCAGCTTGGACAGGGACGAGCAGTACTTC. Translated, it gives CASSLDRDEQYF.

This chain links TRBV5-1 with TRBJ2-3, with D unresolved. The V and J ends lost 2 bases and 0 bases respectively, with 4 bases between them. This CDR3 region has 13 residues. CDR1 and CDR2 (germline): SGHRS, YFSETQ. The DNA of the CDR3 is TGCGCCAGCAGCTTCGACAGCACAGATACGCAGTATTTT. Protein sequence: CASSFDSTDTQYF.

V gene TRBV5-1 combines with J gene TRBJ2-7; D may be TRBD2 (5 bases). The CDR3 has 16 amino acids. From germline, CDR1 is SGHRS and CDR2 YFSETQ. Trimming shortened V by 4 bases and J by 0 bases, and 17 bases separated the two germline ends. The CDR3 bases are TGCGCCAGCAGCCTGGTACAGCCACGGGGCTCCTACGAGCAGTACTTC. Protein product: CASSLVQPRGSYEQYF.

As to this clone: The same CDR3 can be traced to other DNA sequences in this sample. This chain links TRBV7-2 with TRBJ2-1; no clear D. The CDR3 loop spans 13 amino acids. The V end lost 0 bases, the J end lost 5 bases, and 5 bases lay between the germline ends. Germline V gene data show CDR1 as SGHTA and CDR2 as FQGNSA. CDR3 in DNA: TGTGCCAGCAGCTTAGCTAGGAACAATGAGCAGTTCTTC. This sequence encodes CASSLARNNEQFF.

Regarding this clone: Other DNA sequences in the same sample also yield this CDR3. CDR3 sequence: CASSADRGYEQYF. The CDR3 DNA sequence: TGTGCCAGCAGTGCGGACAGGGGCTACGAGCAGTACTTC. The V and J genes are TRBV2 and TRBJ2-7; 9 bases are a match to TRBD1. V shed 4 bases and J 3 bases; nucleotides not matched to a gene: 1. Germline V gene lookup returns CDR1 SNHLY and CDR2 FYNNEI. The length of the CDR3 is 13 residues.

The CDR3 DNA sequence: TGTGCCAGCAGTGGATGGCTCGCTGAAGCTTTCTTT. Translation: CASSGWLAEAFF. This chain links TRBV28 with TRBJ1-1; D is undetermined. From germline, CDR1 is MDHEN and CDR2 SYDVKM. The CDR3 is 12 amino acids. With 5 bases removed from V and 6 bases from J, the gap between germline ends came to 10 bases.

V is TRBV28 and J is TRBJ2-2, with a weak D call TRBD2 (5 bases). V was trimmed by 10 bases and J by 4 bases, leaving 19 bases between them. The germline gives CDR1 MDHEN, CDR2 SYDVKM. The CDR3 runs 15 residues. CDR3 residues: CATTTPSSGTGELFF. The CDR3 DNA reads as TGTGCCACTACGACCCCTAGCTCAGGCACCGGGGAGCTGTTTTTT.

The CDR3 protein is CASSLIANEQFF. The CDR3 bases are TGTGCCAGCAGCCTTATTGCCAATGAGCAGTTCTTC. The chain links TRBV7-9 to TRBJ2-1; D is unclear. The germline gives CDR1 SEHNR, CDR2 FQNEAQ (reference sequence). The length of the CDR3 is 12 residues. With 5 bases removed from V and 6 bases from J, the gap between germline ends came to 8 bases.

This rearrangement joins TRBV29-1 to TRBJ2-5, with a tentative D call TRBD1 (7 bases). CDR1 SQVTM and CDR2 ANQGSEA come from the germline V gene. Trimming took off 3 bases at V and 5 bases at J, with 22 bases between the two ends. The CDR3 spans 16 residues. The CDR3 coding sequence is TGCAGCGTTGACAAACGGACAGGAGGGCCTGCGGAGACCCAGTACTTC. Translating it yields CSVDKRTGGPAETQYF.

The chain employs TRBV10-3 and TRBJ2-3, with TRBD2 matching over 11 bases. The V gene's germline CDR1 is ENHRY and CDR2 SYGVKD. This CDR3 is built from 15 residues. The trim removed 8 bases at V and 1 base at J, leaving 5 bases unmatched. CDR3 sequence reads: CAILSGRARTDTQYF. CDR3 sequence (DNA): TGTGCCATCCTTAGCGGGAGGGCCCGCACAGATACGCAGTATTTT.

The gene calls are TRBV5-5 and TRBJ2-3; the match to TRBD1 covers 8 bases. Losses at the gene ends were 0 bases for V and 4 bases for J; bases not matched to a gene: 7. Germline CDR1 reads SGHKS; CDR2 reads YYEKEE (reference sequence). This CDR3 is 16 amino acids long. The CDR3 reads CASSLAGQGSSDTQYF. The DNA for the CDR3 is TGTGCCAGCAGCTTGGCCGGACAGGGTTCCTCAGATACGCAGTATTTT.

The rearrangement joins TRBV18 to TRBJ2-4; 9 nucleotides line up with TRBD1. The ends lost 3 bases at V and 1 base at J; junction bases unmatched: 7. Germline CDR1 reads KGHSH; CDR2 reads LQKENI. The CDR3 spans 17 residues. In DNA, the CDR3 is TGTGCCAGCTCACCGACCCGGGACAGGGTCGCCAAAAACATTCAGTACTTC. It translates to CASSPTRDRVAKNIQYF.

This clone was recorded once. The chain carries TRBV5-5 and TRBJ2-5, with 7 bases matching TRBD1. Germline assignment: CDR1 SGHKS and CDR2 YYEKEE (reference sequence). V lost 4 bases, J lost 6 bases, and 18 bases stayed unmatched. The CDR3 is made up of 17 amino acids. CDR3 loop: CASSTRQGPFVGQTQYF. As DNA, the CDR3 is TGTGCCAGCAGCACCCGACAGGGACCCTTCGTGGGGCAGACCCAGTACTTC.

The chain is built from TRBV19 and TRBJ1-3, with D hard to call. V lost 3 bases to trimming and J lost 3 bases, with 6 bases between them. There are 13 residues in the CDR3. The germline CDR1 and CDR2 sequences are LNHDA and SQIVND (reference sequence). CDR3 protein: CASSMSHGNTIYF. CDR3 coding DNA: TGTGCCAGTAGTATGTCACATGGAAACACCATATATTTT.

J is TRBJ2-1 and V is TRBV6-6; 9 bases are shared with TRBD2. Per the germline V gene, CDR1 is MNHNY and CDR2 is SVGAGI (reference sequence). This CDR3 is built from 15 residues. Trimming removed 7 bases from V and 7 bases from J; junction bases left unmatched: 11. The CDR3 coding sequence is TGTGCCAGCAATGTAGCGGGAGAGCCACCAAATGAGCAGTTCTTC. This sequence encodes CASNVAGEPPNEQFF.

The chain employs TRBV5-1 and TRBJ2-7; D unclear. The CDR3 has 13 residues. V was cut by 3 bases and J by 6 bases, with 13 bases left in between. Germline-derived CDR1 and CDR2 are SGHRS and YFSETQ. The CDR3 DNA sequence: TGCGCCAGCAGCTCAGCTGAGCCAGCCGAGCAGTACTTC. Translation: CASSSAEPAEQYF.